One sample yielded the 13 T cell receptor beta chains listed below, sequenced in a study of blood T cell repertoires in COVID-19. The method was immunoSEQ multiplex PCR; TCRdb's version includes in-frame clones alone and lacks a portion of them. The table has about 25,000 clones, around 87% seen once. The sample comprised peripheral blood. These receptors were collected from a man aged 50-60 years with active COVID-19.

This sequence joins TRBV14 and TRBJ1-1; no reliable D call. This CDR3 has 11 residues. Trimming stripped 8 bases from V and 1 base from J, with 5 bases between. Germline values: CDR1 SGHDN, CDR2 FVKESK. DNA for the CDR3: TGTGCCAGCCGAGGGAACACTGAAGCTTTCTTT. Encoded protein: CASRGNTEAFF.

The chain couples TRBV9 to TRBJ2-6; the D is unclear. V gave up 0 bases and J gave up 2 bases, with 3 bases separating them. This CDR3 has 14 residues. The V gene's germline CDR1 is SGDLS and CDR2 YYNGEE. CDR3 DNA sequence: TGTGCCAGCAGCGTAGTAACTGGGGCCAACGTCCTGACTTTC. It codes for CASSVVTGANVLTF.

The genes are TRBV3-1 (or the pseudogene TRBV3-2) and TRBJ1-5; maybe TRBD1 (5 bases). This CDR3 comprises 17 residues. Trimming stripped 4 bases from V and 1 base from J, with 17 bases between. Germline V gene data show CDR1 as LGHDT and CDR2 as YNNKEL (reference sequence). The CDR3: CASSPGLPGGSNQPQHF. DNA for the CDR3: TGTGCCAGCAGCCCGGGACTGCCGGGCGGAAGCAATCAGCCCCAGCATTTT.

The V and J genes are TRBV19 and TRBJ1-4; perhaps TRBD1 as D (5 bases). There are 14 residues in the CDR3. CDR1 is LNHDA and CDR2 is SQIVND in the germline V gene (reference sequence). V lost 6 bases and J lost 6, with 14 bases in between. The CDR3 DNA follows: TGTGCCAGTAGCCGCCGCAGGGTTTATGAAAAACTGTTTTTT. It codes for CASSRRRVYEKLFF.

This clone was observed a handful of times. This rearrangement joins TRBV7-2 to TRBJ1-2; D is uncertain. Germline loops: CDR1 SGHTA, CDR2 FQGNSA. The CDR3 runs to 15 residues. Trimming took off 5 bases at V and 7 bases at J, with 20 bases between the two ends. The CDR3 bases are TGTGCCAGCAGCCCGGACCTTTGGCGGAGGGCTGGCTACACCTTC. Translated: CASSPDLWRRAGYTF.

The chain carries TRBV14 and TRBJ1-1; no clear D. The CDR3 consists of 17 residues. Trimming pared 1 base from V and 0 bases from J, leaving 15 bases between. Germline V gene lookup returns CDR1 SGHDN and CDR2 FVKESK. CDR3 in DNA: TGTGCCAGCAGCCAAGTTGAGGGTTTTTGGATGAACACTGAAGCTTTCTTT. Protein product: CASSQVEGFWMNTEAFF.

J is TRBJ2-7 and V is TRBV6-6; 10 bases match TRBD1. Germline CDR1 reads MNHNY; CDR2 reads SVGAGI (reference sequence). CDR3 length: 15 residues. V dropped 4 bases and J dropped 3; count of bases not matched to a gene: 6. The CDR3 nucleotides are TGTGCCAGCAGTTCCGGGACAGGGGTCGTCTACGAGCAGTACTTC. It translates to CASSSGTGVVYEQYF.

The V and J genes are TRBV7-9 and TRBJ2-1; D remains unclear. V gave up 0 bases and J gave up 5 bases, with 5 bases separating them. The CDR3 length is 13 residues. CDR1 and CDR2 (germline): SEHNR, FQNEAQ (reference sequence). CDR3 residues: CASSLAQHNEQFF. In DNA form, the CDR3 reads TGTGCCAGCAGCTTAGCACAGCACAATGAGCAGTTCTTC. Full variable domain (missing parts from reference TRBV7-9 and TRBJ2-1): DTGVSQNPRHKITKRGQNVTFRCDPISEHNRLYWYRQTLGQGPEFLTYFQNEAQLEKSRLLSDRFSAERPKGSFSTLEIQRTEQGDSAMYLCASSLAQHNEQFFGPGTRLTVL.

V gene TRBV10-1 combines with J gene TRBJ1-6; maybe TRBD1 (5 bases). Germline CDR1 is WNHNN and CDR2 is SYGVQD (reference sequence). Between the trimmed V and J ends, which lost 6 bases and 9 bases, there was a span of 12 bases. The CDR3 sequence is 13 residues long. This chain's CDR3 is CASRPTGGSPLHF. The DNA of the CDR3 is TGCGCCAGCAGGCCTACGGGGGGTTCACCCCTCCACTTT.

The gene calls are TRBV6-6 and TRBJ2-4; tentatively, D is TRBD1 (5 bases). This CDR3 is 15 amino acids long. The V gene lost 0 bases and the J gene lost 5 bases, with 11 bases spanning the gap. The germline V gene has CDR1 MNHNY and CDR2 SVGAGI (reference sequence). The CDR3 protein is CASSYSSGWQNIQYF. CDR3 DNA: TGTGCCAGCAGTTACTCATCAGGGTGGCAAAACATTCAGTACTTC.

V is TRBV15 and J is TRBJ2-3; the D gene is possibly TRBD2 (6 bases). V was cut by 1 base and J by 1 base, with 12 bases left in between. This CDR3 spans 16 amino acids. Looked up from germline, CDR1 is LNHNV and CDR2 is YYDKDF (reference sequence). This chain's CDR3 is CATSRGSGEGTDTQYF. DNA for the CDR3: TGTGCCACCAGCAGAGGTTCGGGGGAGGGCACAGATACGCAGTATTTT.

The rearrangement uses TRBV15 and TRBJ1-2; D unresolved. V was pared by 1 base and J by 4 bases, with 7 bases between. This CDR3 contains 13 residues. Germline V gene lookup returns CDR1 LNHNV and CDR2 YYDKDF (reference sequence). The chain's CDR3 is CATSRVGLYGYTF. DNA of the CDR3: TGTGCCACCAGCAGAGTCGGTCTCTATGGCTACACCTTC.

As DNA, the CDR3 is TGTGCCAGCAGCTTATACCGCGGCAGACAGTACCAAGAGACCCAGTACTTC. This translates into CASSLYRGRQYQETQYF. V gene TRBV11-3 combines with J gene TRBJ2-5; perhaps TRBD1 as D (5 bases). CDR3 length: 17 amino acids. Germline V gene lookup returns CDR1 SGHNT and CDR2 YENEEA. The V end lost 2 bases, the J end lost 0 bases, and 16 bases lay between the germline ends.